The 3 T cell receptor beta chains presented below share a single source sample, sequenced in a study of CD8+CD57+ T cells in acquired aplastic anemia listed by TCRdb under 2018. Sequencing instrument: Illumina HiSeq 2000. Genomic DNA served as template for TCR beta VDJ combination and CDR3 sequence profiling. TCRdb reanalyzed the raw reads on its own, using fastp at Q25 for trimming and MiXCR for clone calling, and kept in-frame beta chains. Entries are consolidated by CDR3 protein sequence, retaining the most common genes and DNA. The sample table contains fewer than 250,000 distinct CDR3 sequences; only one count was recorded for roughly half of them. The ten largest make up 16% of the sample. The sequenced material came from sorted CD4+, CD8+, or CD8+CD57+ T cells (not recorded which) from PBMCs. The receptor source for this set is a human donor in good health, serving as a control.

This clonotype was picked up many times. The CDR3 reads CAISAGTANNSPLHF. The CDR3 nucleotides are TGTGCCATCAGTGCCGGGACAGCGAATAATTCACCCCTCCACTTT. The V gene is TRBV10-3, the J gene TRBJ1-6; 7 bases are a match to TRBD1. This CDR3 comprises 15 residues. CDR1 and CDR2 from the germline V gene are ENHRY and SYGVKD. Trimming cost V 4 bases and J 5 bases; bases outside gene matches: 5.

This clonotype was picked up a small number of times. CDR3 loop: CASATSYDEQFF. As DNA, the CDR3 is TGTGCCAGCGCTACTAGCTATGATGAGCAGTTCTTC. The chain combines TRBV18 with TRBJ2-1; TRBD2 is a possible D gene (6 bases). CDR3 size: 12 residues. Deletions cut 8 bases from V and 8 bases from J, with 13 bases between. CDR1 is KGHSH, CDR2 LQKENI, per germline.

This chain uses TRBV2 with TRBJ2-3, with a weak D call TRBD2 (5 bases). The germline gives CDR1 SNHLY, CDR2 FYNNEI. V lost 7 bases and J lost 2, with 13 bases in between. The CDR3 runs to 14 residues. CDR3 DNA sequence: TGTGCCAGCACTGATCGAGACTACACAGATACGCAGTATTTT. Its translation is CASTDRDYTDTQYF.